Each of the 20 T cell receptor beta chains below was sequenced from the same sample in a study of T cells in narcolepsy. The protocol was immunoSEQ multiplex PCR, while the TCRdb copy is restricted to in-frame clones and leaves out a portion. The sample includes over 9,000 clones, around 94% of them seen just once. Sequencing was performed on CD45RA- memory CD4+ T cells from PBMCs. The receptors come from a human donor with narcolepsy.

This clone was counted between two and nine times. The CDR3 nucleotides are TGTGCCAGCAGGCAAAGGTCCCCAGCCCAGCCCCAGCATTTT. It translates to CASRQRSPAQPQHF. The V and J genes are TRBV6-5 and TRBJ1-5; D is unclear. Germline V CDR1 and CDR2: MNHEY, SVGAGI. This CDR3 contains 14 residues. Trimming removed 6 bases at V and 7 bases at J, with 16 bases between.

The rearrangement links TRBV28 to TRBJ1-5; D gene ambiguous. The CDR3 contains 13 residues. From germline, CDR1 is MDHEN and CDR2 SYDVKM. The V and J ends lost 1 base and 7 bases respectively, with 8 bases between them. This CDR3 reads CASSLSGEQPQHF. For the CDR3, the DNA is TGTGCCAGCAGTTTATCTGGGGAACAGCCCCAGCATTTT.

The chain recombines TRBV30 with TRBJ2-5; D is ambiguous. V lost 3 bases and J 4 bases, leaving 12 bases between the germline ends. The germline gives CDR1 GTSNPN, CDR2 SVGIG (reference sequence). The CDR3 consists of 13 residues. CDR3 nucleotide sequence: TGTGCCTGGAGCCGGATTAAGGGAGAGACCCAGTACTTC. Its protein product is CAWSRIKGETQYF.

This chain links TRBV5-1 with TRBJ2-2, with 7 positions matching TRBD2. Germline CDR1 SGHRS, CDR2 YFSETQ. Trimming at V came to 0 bases and at J to 6 bases, leaving 5 bases not matched to a gene. This CDR3 spans 15 amino acids. The CDR3 DNA sequence: TGCGCCAGCAGCTTGGACGGGGGGATACCCGGGGAGCTGTTTTTT. Protein: CASSLDGGIPGELFF.

V is TRBV10-3 and J is TRBJ1-6; D is ambiguous. The germline CDR1 and CDR2 sequences are ENHRY and SYGVKD. The V gene lost 0 bases and the J gene lost 7 bases, with 10 bases spanning the gap. This CDR3 comprises 15 residues. The CDR3: CAISESAMANSPLHF. The CDR3 DNA reads TGTGCCATCAGTGAGTCGGCGATGGCAAATTCACCCCTCCACTTT.

The V gene is TRBV9, the J gene TRBJ2-5, with D perhaps TRBD1 (6 bases). V was shortened by 0 bases and J by 0 bases, with 15 bases between the two germline ends. The CDR3 totals 17 residues. Germline V gene sequence: CDR1 SGDLS, CDR2 YYNGEE. The DNA for the CDR3 is TGTGCCAGCAGCGTAGGAGGGGGTAGGTCGTACCAAGAGACCCAGTACTTC. This codes for CASSVGGGRSYQETQYF. The whole variable domain, filled in from reference TRBV9 and TRBJ2-5, reads DSGVTQTPKHLITATGQRVTLRCSPRSGDLSVYWYQQSLDQGLQFLIQYYNGEERAKGNILERFSAQQFPDLHSELNLSSLELGDSALYFCASSVGGGRSYQETQYFGPGTRLLVL.

This clone has more than one count but fewer than ten. The V call is TRBV7-6, the J call TRBJ2-2; D ambiguous. V gave up 1 base and J gave up 3 bases, with 9 bases separating them. CDR3 length: 15 amino acids. Germline V gene lookup returns CDR1 SGHVS and CDR2 FNYEAQ. The CDR3 DNA reads as TGTGCCAGCAGCTTAGAGGGCTTGGACACCGGGGAGCTGTTTTTT. Protein product: CASSLEGLDTGELFF.

The chain combines TRBV5-6 with TRBJ2-1; the D gene is possibly TRBD1 (5 bases). V lost 3 bases and J lost 5, with 9 bases in between. CDR1 and CDR2 from the germline V gene are SGHDT and YYEEEE. The CDR3 loop spans 13 amino acids. In DNA form, the CDR3 reads TGTGCCAGCAGCTCGGACATAAACAATGAGCAGTTCTTC. It codes for CASSSDINNEQFF.

The chain carries TRBV4-1 and TRBJ2-2, with D possibly matching TRBD1 (5 bases). Germline V gene lookup returns CDR1 MGHRA and CDR2 YSYEKL. This CDR3 comprises 14 residues. The V and J ends lost 4 bases and 6 bases respectively, with 12 bases between them. Here the CDR3 DNA reads TGCGCCAGCAGCCGTACGGAAGGGGCCGGGGAGCTGTTTTTT. It encodes CASSRTEGAGELFF.

V gene TRBV6-1 combines with J gene TRBJ1-2, with D unresolved. CDR3 length: 13 residues. The ends were cut back, 2 bases at V and 2 bases at J, with 6 bases in the middle. The germline gives CDR1 MNHNS, CDR2 SASEGT. The CDR3 region is CASSEFGNYGYTF. CDR3 in DNA: TGTGCCAGCAGTGAATTCGGGAACTATGGCTACACCTTC.

The sample holds one count of this clone. The chain recombines TRBV4-1 with TRBJ2-5, with TRBD2 matching over 7 bases. The CDR3 covers 15 residues. V shed 0 bases and J 7 bases; nucleotides not matched to a gene: 8. Germline assignment: CDR1 MGHRA and CDR2 YSYEKL. CDR3 sequence: CASSQDRTRPGTQYF. CDR3 sequence (DNA): TGCGCCAGCAGCCAAGACCGGACTAGACCCGGGACCCAGTACTTC.

The gene calls are TRBV6-1 and TRBJ2-3; TRBD1 matches at 9 bases. The CDR3 is 12 amino acids. Germline CDR1 reads MNHNS; CDR2 reads SASEGT. The J segment lost 14 bases and the V segment lost 2 bases, leaving 5 bases of the junction unmatched. The CDR3 nucleotides read TGTGCCAGCAGTGAAAACAGGGGGCTTCCGTATTTT. It is translated as CASSENRGLPYF.

The chain couples TRBV5-1 to TRBJ1-3, with 7 bases lining up with TRBD1. This CDR3 has 15 amino acids. CDR1 SGHRS and CDR2 YFSETQ come from the germline V gene. Trimming removed 0 bases from V and 8 bases from J; junction bases left unmatched: 8. The CDR3 reads CASSLEDRRQDTIYF. Written as DNA, the CDR3 is TGCGCCAGCAGCTTGGAGGACAGGCGCCAAGACACCATATATTTT.

The rearrangement joins TRBV7-9 to TRBJ2-7, with TRBD1 matching over 11 bases. The V segment lost 2 bases and the J segment 9 bases; nucleotides outside the gene matches: 9. The germline V gene encodes CDR1 SEHNR and CDR2 FQNEAQ (reference sequence). CDR3 length: 15 amino acids. CDR3 nucleotide sequence: TGTGCCAGCAGCTTATCCGGGACAGGGGGGTTCGGGCAGTACTTC. Translated: CASSLSGTGGFGQYF. The complete variable domain, with remaining parts taken from reference TRBV7-9 and TRBJ2-7, reads DTGVSQNPRHKITKRGQNVTFRCDPISEHNRLYWYRQTLGQGPEFLTYFQNEAQLEKSRLLSDRFSAERPKGSFSTLEIQRTEQGDSAMYLCASSLSGTGGFGQYFGPGTRLTVT.

This chain uses TRBV11-2 with TRBJ2-7, with D maybe TRBD1 (6 bases). Germline V lookup: CDR1 SGHAT, CDR2 FQNNGV. This CDR3 has 12 residues. V lost 5 bases and J lost 5, with 10 bases in between. The CDR3 spells CASSPTGNEQYF. CDR3 coding DNA: TGTGCCAGCAGCCCTACAGGGAACGAGCAGTACTTC.

This clone was counted a few times. The gene calls are TRBV4-2 and TRBJ2-7; 12 nucleotides match TRBD2. This CDR3 comprises 16 residues. J gave up 3 bases and V 0 bases, and 3 bases lay outside the gene matches. Germline lookup yields CDR1 LGHNA and CDR2 YNFKEQ. The CDR3 DNA follows: TGTGCCAGCAGCCAAGATGGGACTAGCGGGTTCTACGAGCAGTACTTC. Its protein is CASSQDGTSGFYEQYF.

The chain links TRBV4-1 to TRBJ2-2; perhaps TRBD2 as D (5 bases). The germline V gene encodes CDR1 MGHRA and CDR2 YSYEKL. The CDR3 consists of 16 residues. The V end was cut by 5 bases, the J end by 0 bases, with 13 bases between. CDR3 in DNA: TGCGCCAGCAGCATCCGGGGTGCCGCGAACACCGGGGAGCTGTTTTTT. Amino acid sequence: CASSIRGAANTGELFF.

V usage is TRBV4-2 and J usage is TRBJ2-5; possible D gene TRBD1, 6 bases. The CDR3 consists of 13 residues. Germline lookup yields CDR1 LGHNA and CDR2 YNFKEQ. Trimming left V 3 bases short and J 3 bases short, with 8 bases between. Here the CDR3 DNA reads TGTGCCAGCAGCCAGGGACAAGAAGAGACCCAGTACTTC. Its protein product is CASSQGQEETQYF.

The gene calls are TRBV5-1 and TRBJ1-1, with TRBD1 matching over 10 bases. Germline trimming cut 0 bases from V and 1 base from J; bases unmatched to any gene: 12. Germline CDR1 and CDR2: SGHRS and YFSETQ. The CDR3 has 19 amino acids. The CDR3 sequence is CASSLALIDRGHGNTEAFF. As DNA, the CDR3 is TGCGCCAGCAGCTTGGCCCTAATTGACAGGGGGCATGGGAACACTGAAGCTTTCTTT.

The genes are TRBV5-1 and TRBJ1-6, with D possibly TRBD1 on 5 matching bases. V was shortened by 0 bases and J by 5 bases, with 12 bases between the two germline ends. Germline assignment: CDR1 SGHRS and CDR2 YFSETQ. The CDR3 length is 16 residues. Here the CDR3 reads CASSLEPTGDNSPLHF. DNA for the CDR3: TGCGCCAGCAGCTTGGAACCCACAGGAGATAATTCACCCCTCCACTTT.